This record looks at one TCR beta chain sequence and its context. The entry originates in a study of Graves' ophthalmopathy and Graves' hyperthyroidism. Study summary: Peripheral blood samples were taken at initial diagnosis, before any treatment.

Researchers took RNA transcripts and amplified TCR beta CDR3 regions from them. The authors performed first-round RT-PCR with HTBI primers and then a second-round multiplex PCR. TCRdb re-derived calls from the multiplex PCR reads in MiXCR, one entry per CDR3 protein. The sample has roughly 410,000 distinct CDR3 sequences, just over 15% seen once. Germline CDR1 reads LNHNV; CDR2 reads YYDKDF (reference sequence). The ends lost 0 bases at V and 5 bases at J; junction bases unmatched: 6. This CDR3 contains 16 residues. The chain joins TRBV15 to TRBJ2-7; 11 bases align to TRBD2. The sequence was collected from a woman aged 18-35 years with stable Graves' hyperthyroidism. The sequenced sample was peripheral blood. The CDR3 DNA sequence: TGTGCCACCAGCAGAGATCCCTCTAGCGGGAGGAACGAGCAGTACTTC. This encodes CATSRDPSSGRNEQYF.